What follows is one TCR beta chain and its context. This specimen comes from a study of blood T cell repertoires in COVID-19. At the level of the study: Italy, Spain and the United States were the sources of the convalescent and acute COVID-19 samples.

In the study's own analysis: Using reference gene primer amplification, nucleated cell counts were estimated. Produced via immunoSEQ multiplex PCR; TCRdb's table is partial and in-frame only. For V, J and clone size, that table is used; D and trimming come from the DNA. The sample includes under 300,000 clones, about 87% of them seen just once. Participants, about 18 to 90 years old, spanned around 25 US areas. Participants had their cohort set by participant-reported clinical history. V shed 4 bases and J shed 3 bases, with 11 bases lying between them. CDR3 size: 14 residues. Germline loops: CDR1 LNHNV, CDR2 YYDKDF (reference sequence).

The J gene is TRBJ2-3, the V gene TRBV15, with D tentatively TRBD2 (6 bases). This clonotype was obtained from a woman between 50 and 59 years old who had recovered from COVID-19. What was sequenced was PBMCs or T cells enriched from blood (not recorded which). The CDR3 loop is CATSNGGSTDTQYF. In nucleotides, the CDR3 is TGTGCCACCAGCAATGGAGGGTCAACAGATACGCAGTATTTT. The whole variable domain, remainder taken from reference TRBV15 and TRBJ2-3, is DAMVIQNPRYQVTQFGKPVTLSCSQTLNHNVMYWYQQKSSQAPKLLFHYYDKDFNNEADTPDNFQSRRPNTSFCFLDIRSPGLGDTAMYLCATSNGGSTDTQYFGPGTRLTVL.